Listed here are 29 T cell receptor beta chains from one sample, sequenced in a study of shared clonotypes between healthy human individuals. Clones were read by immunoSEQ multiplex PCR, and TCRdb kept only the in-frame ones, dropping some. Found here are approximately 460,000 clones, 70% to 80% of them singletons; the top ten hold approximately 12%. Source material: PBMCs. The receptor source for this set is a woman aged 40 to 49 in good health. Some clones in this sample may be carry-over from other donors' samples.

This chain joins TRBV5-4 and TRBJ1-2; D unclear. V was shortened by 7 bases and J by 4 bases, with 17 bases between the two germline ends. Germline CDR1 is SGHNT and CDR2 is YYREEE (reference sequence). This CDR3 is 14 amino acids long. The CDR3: CASQPVVPTYGYTF. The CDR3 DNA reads TGTGCCAGCCAGCCAGTCGTACCGACCTATGGCTACACCTTC.

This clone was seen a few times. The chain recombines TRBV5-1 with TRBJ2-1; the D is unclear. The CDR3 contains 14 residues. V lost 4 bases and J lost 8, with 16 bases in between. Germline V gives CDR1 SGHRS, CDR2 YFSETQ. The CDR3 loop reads CASSTRPQFDEQFF. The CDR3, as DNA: TGCGCCAGCAGCACCAGGCCCCAGTTCGATGAGCAGTTCTTC.

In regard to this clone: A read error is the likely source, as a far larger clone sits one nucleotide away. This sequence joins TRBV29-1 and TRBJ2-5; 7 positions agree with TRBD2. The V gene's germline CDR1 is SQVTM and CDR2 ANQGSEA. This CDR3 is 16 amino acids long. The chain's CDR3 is CSATSRTRLGGETKYF. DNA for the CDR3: TGCAGCGCTACCTCCCGGACTAGACTGGGCGGGGAGACCAAGTACTTC.

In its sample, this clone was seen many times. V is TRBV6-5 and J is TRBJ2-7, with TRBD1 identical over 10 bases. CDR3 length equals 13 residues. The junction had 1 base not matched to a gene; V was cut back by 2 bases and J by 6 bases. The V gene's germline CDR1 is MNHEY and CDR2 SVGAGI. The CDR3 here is CASSYGTGVEQYF. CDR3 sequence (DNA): TGTGCCAGCAGTTACGGGACAGGGGTCGAGCAGTACTTC.

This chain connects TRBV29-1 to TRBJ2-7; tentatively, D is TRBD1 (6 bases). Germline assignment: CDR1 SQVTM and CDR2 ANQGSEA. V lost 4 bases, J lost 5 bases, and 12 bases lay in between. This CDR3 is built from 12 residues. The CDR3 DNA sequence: TGCAGCGTTGGTCAAGGGGGAAACGAGCAGTACTTC. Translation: CSVGQGGNEQYF.

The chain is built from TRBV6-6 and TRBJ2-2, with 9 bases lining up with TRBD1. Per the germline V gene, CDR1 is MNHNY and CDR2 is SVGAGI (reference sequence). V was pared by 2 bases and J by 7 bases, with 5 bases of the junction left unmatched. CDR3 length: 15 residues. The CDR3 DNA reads TGTGCCAGCAGTTACCCACAGGGGGCGGGCGGGGAGCTGTTTTTT. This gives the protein CASSYPQGAGGELFF.

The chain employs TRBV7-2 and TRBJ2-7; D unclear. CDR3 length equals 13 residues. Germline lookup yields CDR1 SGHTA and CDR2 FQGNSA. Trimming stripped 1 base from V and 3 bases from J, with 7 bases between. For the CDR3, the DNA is TGTGCCAGCAGCTTAGACAGATACTACGAGCAGTACTTC. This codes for CASSLDRYYEQYF.

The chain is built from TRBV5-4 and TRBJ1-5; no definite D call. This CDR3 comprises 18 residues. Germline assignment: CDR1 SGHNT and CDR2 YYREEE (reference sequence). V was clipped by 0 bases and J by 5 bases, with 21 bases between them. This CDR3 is CASSLAWKEVQIHQPQHF. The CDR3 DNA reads TGTGCCAGCAGCTTGGCCTGGAAAGAGGTACAAATCCATCAGCCCCAGCATTTT.

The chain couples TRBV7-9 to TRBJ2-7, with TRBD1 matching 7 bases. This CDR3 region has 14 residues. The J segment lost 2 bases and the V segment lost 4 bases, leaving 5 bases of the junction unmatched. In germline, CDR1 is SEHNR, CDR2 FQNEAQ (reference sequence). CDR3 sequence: CASSSRQGTYEQYF. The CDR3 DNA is TGTGCCAGCAGCTCAAGACAGGGCACCTACGAGCAGTACTTC.

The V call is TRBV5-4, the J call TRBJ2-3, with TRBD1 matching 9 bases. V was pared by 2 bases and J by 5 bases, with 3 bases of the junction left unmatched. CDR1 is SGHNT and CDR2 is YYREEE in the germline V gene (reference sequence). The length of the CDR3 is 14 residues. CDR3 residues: CASSFRDREDTQYF. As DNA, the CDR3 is TGTGCCAGCAGCTTCCGGGACAGGGAAGATACGCAGTATTTT.

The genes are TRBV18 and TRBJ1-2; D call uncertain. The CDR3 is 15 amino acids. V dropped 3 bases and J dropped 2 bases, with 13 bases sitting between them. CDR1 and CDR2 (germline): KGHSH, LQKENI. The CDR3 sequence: CASSPQADTNYGYTF. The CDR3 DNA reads TGTGCCAGCTCACCTCAAGCTGACACCAACTATGGCTACACCTTC.

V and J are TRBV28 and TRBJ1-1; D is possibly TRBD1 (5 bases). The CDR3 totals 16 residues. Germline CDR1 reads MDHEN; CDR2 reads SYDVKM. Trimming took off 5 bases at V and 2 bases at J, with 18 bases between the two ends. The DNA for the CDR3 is TGTGCCAGCAGTCCGAGCAACTACAGGAATAACACTGAAGCTTTCTTT. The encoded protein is CASSPSNYRNNTEAFF.

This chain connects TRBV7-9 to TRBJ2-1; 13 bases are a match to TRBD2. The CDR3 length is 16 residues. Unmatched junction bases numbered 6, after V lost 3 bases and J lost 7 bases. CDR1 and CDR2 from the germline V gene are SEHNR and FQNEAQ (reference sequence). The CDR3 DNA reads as TGTGCCAGCAGCTTTGATGGGACTAGCGGGATTAATGAGCAGTTCTTC. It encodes CASSFDGTSGINEQFF.

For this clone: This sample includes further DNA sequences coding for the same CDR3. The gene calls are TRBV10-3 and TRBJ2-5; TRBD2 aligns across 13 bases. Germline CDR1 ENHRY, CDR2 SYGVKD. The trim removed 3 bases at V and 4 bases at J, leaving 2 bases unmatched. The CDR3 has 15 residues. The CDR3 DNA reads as TGTGCCATCAGTGAAGGACTAGCGGGAGTAGAGACCCAGTACTTC. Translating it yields CAISEGLAGVETQYF.

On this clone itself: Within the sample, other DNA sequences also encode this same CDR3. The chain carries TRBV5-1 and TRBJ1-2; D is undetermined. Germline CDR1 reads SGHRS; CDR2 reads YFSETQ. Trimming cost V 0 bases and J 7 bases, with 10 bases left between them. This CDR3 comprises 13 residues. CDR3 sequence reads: CASSLAGRSGYTF. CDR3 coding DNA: TGCGCCAGCAGCTTGGCAGGTCGGTCTGGCTACACCTTC.

This CDR3 is CASSKLGTNQETQYF. For the CDR3, the DNA is TGTGCCAGCAGCAAACTAGGGACTAACCAAGAGACCCAGTACTTC. V and J are TRBV9 and TRBJ2-5; TRBD2 matches at 7 bases. Trimming removed 4 bases from V and 0 bases from J; junction bases left unmatched: 6. Germline V lookup: CDR1 SGDLS, CDR2 YYNGEE. This CDR3 comprises 15 residues.

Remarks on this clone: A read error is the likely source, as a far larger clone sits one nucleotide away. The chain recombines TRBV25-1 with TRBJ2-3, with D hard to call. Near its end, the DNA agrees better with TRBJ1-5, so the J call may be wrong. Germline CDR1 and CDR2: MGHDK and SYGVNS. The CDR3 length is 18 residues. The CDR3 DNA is TGTGCCAGCAGTGTACTAGCGGGAGGGATCTTCGGCACAGATACGCAGCATTTT. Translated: CASSVLAGGIFGTDTQHF.

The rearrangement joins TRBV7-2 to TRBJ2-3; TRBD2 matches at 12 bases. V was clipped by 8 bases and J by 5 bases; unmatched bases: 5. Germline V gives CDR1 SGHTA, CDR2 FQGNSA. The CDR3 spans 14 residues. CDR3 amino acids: CASGLAGGVDTQYF. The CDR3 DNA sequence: TGTGCCAGCGGCCTAGCGGGGGGGGTAGATACGCAGTATTTT.

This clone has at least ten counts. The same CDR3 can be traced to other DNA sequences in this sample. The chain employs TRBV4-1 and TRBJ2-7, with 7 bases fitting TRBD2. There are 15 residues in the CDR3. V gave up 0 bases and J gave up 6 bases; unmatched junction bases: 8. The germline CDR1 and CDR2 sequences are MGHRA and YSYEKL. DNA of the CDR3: TGCGCCAGCAGCCAAGATCCAAGGGGAGGGCCCGAGCAGTACTTC. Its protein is CASSQDPRGGPEQYF.

In DNA form, the CDR3 reads TGTGCCAGTATAGGATTCTCTGGGGCCAACGTCCTGACTTTC. Translating it yields CASIGFSGANVLTF. The genes are TRBV19 and TRBJ2-6; D is undetermined. The germline V and J ends were trimmed by 7 bases and 0 bases, with 7 bases remaining between them. This CDR3 comprises 14 residues. The V gene's germline CDR1 is LNHDA and CDR2 SQIVND (reference sequence). Based on the CDR3 plus reference TRBV19 and TRBJ2-6, the full variable domain is DGGITQSPKYLFRKEGQNVTLSCEQNLNHDAMYWYRQDPGQGLRLIYYSQIVNDFQKGDIAEGYSVSREKKESFPLTVTSAQKNPTAFYLCASIGFSGANVLTFGAGSRLTVL.

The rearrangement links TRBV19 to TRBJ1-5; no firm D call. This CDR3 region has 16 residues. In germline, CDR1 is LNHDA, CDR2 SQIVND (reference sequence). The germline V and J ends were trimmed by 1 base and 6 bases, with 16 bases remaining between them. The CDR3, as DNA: TGTGCCAGTAGTATAGCCCTCGGAGGGTTGGGTCAGCCCCAGCATTTT. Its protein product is CASSIALGGLGQPQHF.

The CDR3 DNA sequence: TGTGCCAGCAGCTTAAGATTCGGGGACAGCTACGAGCAGTACTTC. Translation gives CASSLRFGDSYEQYF. The J gene is TRBJ2-7, the V gene TRBV7-7, with 7 bases aligning to TRBD1. The trim removed 2 bases at V and 3 bases at J, leaving 7 bases unmatched. Germline CDR1 and CDR2: SSHAT and FNYEAQ (reference sequence). The CDR3 spans 15 residues. Full variable domain (outside the CDR3, taken from reference TRBV7-7 and TRBJ2-7): GAGVSQSPRYKVTKRGQDVTLRCDPISSHATLYWYQQALGQGPEFLTYFNYEAQPDKSGLPSDRFSAERPEGSISTLTIQRTEQRDSAMYRCASSLRFGDSYEQYFGPGTRLTVT.

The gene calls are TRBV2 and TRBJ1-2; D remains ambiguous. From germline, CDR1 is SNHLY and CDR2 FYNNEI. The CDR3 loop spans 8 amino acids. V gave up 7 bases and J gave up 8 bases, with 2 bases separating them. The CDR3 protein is CASTGYTF. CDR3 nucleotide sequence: TGTGCCAGCACCGGCTACACCTTC.

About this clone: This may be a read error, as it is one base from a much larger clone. The chain's CDR3 is CASSWGQVPGEQYF. The CDR3 DNA follows: TGTGCCAGCAGCTGGGGGCAAGTGCCTGGCGAGCAGTACTTC. The chain combines TRBV5-6 with TRBJ2-5, with a weak D call TRBD1 (6 bases). The end of the DNA fits TRBJ2-7 better, so the J call may be wrong. The CDR3 spans 14 residues. CDR1 is SGHDT and CDR2 is YYEEEE in the germline V gene.

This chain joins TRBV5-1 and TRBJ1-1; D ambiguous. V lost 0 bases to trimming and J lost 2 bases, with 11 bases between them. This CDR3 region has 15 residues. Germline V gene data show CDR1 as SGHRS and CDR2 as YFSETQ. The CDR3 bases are TGCGCCAGCAGCTTGGAAGGAGGACCCAACACTGAAGCTTTCTTT. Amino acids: CASSLEGGPNTEAFF.

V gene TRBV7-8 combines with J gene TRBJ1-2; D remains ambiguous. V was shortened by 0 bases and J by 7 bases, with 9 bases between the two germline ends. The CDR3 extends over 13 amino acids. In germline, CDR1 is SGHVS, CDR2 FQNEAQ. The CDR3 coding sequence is TGTGCCAGCAGCTTAGCTCACTCGGGTGGCTACACCTTC. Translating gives CASSLAHSGGYTF.

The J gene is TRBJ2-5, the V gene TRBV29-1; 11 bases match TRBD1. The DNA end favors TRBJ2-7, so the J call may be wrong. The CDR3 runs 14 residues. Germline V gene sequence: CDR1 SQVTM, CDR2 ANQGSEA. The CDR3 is CSVLPGQGGYEQYF. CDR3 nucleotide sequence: TGCAGCGTTCTCCCGGGACAGGGGGGATACGAGCAGTACTTC.

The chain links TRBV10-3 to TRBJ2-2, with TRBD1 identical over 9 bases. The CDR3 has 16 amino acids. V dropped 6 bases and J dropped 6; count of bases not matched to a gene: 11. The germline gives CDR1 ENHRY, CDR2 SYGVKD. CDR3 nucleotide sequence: TGTGCCATCAGAAAGACCGGGACAGGGTTATCCGGGGAGCTGTTTTTT. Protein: CAIRKTGTGLSGELFF.

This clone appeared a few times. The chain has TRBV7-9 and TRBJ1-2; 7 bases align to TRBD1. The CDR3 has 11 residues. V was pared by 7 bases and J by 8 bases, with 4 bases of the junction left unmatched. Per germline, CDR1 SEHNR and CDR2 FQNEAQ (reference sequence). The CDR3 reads CASKGARGYTF. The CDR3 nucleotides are TGTGCCAGCAAGGGGGCACGGGGCTACACCTTC.